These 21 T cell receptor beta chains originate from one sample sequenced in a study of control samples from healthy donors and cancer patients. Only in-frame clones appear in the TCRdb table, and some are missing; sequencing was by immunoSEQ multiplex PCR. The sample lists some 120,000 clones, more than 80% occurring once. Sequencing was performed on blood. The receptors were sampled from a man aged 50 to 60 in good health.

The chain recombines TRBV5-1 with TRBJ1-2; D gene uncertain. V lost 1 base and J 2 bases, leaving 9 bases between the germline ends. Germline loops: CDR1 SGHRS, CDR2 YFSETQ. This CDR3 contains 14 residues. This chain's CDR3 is CASSLLAGNYGYTF. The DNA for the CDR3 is TGCGCCAGCAGCTTGCTAGCAGGCAACTATGGCTACACCTTC. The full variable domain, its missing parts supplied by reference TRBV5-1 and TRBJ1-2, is KAGVTQTPRYLIKTRGQQVTLSCSPISGHRSVSWYQQTPGQGLQFLFEYFSETQRNKGNFPGRFSGRQFSNSRSEMNVSTLELGDSALYLCASSLLAGNYGYTFGSGTRLTVV.

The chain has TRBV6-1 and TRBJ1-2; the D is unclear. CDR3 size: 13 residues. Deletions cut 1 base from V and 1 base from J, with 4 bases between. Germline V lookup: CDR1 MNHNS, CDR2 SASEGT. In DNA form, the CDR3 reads TGTGCCAGCAGTGAAGGGGGTAACTATGGCTACACCTTC. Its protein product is CASSEGGNYGYTF.

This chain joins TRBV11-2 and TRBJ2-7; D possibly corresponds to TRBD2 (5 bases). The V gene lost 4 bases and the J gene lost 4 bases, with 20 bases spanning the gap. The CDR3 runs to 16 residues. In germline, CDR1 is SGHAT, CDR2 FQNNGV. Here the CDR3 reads CASSSVRGSGPYEQYF. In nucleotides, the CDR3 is TGTGCCAGCAGCTCAGTACGGGGATCCGGACCGTACGAGCAGTACTTC.

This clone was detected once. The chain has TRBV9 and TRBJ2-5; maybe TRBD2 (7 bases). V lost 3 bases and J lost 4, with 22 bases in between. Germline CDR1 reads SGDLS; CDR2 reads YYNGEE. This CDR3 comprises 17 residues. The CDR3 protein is CASSGRLAGAYRETQYF. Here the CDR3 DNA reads TGTGCCAGCAGCGGGAGGCTCGCGGGGGCCTACAGAGAGACCCAGTACTTC.

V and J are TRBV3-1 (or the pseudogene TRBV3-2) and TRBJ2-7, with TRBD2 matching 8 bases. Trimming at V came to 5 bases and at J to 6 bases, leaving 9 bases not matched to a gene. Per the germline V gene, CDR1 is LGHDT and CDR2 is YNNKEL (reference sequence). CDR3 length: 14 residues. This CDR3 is CASSSLGLALEQYF. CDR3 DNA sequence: TGTGCCAGCAGCTCCTTAGGACTAGCCCTCGAGCAGTACTTC.

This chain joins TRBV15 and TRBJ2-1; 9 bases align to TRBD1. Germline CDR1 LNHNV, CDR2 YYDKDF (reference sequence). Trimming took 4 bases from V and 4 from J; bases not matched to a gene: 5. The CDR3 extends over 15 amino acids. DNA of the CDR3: TGTGCCACCAGCACAGAACAGGGGGCGTACAATGAGCAGTTCTTC. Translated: CATSTEQGAYNEQFF. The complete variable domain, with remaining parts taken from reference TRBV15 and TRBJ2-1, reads DAMVIQNPRYQVTQFGKPVTLSCSQTLNHNVMYWYQQKSSQAPKLLFHYYDKDFNNEADTPDNFQSRRPNTSFCFLDIRSPGLGDTAMYLCATSTEQGAYNEQFFGPGTRLTVL.

The chain's CDR3 is CASSQWGGVNQPQHF. As DNA, the CDR3 is TGCGCCAGCAGTCAGTGGGGGGGCGTCAATCAGCCCCAGCATTTT. V and J are TRBV10-2 and TRBJ1-5; tentative D call: TRBD1 (6 bases). CDR1 and CDR2 from the germline V gene are WSHSY and SAAADI. V gave up 5 bases and J gave up 3 bases, with 14 bases separating them. This CDR3 is built from 15 residues.

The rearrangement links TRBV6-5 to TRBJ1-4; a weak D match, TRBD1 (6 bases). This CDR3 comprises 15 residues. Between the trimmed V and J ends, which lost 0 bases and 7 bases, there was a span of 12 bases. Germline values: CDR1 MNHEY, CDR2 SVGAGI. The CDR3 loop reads CASSYSPGAGEKLFF. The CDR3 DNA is TGTGCCAGCAGTTACTCACCGGGGGCGGGTGAAAAACTGTTTTTT.

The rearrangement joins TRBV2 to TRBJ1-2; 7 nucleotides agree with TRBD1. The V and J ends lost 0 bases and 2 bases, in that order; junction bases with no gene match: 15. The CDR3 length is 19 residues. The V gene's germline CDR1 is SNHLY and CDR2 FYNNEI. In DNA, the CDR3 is TGTGCCAGCAGTGAAGCGCGGGTACCCCGACAGGGTGAGAACTATGGCTACACCTTC. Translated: CASSEARVPRQGENYGYTF.

CDR3 region: CASSLGQTDYEQYF. The CDR3 DNA reads TGCGCCAGCAGCTTGGGACAGACAGACTACGAGCAGTACTTC. This chain joins TRBV5-1 and TRBJ2-7; D may be TRBD1 (5 bases). The germline V and J ends were trimmed by 0 bases and 3 bases, with 10 bases remaining between them. Germline lookup yields CDR1 SGHRS and CDR2 YFSETQ. The CDR3 is 14 residues long.

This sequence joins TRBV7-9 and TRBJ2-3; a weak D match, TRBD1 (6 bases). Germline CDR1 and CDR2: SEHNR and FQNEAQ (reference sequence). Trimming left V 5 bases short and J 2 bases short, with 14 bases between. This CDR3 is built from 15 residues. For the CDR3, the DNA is TGTGCCAGCAGCATGGACAGAGCTTTCACAGATACGCAGTATTTT. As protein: CASSMDRAFTDTQYF.

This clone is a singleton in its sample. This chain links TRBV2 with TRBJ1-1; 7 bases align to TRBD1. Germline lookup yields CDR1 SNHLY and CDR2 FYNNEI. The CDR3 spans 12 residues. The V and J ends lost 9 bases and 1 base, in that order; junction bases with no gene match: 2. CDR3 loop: CARGQTNTEAFF. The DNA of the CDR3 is TGTGCCAGGGGACAGACGAACACTGAAGCTTTCTTT.

CDR3 protein: CASSQDSVGTGSGEQYF. CDR3 bases: TGTGCCAGCAGCCAAGACTCTGTTGGGACAGGGTCTGGGGAGCAGTACTTC. The chain recombines TRBV4-2 with TRBJ2-7; 9 nucleotides agree with TRBD1. The CDR3 contains 17 residues. Germline V lookup: CDR1 LGHNA, CDR2 YNFKEQ. V lost 0 bases and J lost 7; bases outside the gene matches: 13.

DNA of the CDR3: TGTGCCAGCAGTTGGACTAGCGGGGTAAACACCGGGGAGCTGTTTTTT. This encodes CASSWTSGVNTGELFF. This chain links TRBV2 with TRBJ2-2, with 12 nucleotides matching TRBD2. The V and J ends lost 5 bases and 2 bases, in that order; junction bases with no gene match: 3. Germline V gene data show CDR1 as SNHLY and CDR2 as FYNNEI. This CDR3 comprises 16 residues.

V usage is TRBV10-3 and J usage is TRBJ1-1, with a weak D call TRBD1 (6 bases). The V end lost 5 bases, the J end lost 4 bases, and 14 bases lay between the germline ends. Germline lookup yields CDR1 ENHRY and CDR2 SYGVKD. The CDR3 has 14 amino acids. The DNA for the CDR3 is TGTGCCATCAGTCTAGATGGGGGCCGCACTGAAGCTTTCTTT. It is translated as CAISLDGGRTEAFF.

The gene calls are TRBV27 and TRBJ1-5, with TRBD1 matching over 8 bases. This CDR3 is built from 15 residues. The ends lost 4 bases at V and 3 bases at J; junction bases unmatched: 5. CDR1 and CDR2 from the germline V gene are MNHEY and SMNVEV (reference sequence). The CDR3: CASSSGQAFNQPQHF. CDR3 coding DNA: TGTGCCAGCAGTTCGGGACAGGCGTTCAATCAGCCCCAGCATTTT.

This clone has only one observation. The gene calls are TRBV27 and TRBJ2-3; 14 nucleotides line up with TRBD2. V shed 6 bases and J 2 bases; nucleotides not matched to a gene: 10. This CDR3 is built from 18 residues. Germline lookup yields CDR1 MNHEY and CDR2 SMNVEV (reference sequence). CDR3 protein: CASRWTSGGLPSTDTQYF. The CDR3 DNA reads TGTGCCAGCAGATGGACTAGCGGGGGGCTTCCGTCCACAGATACGCAGTATTTT.

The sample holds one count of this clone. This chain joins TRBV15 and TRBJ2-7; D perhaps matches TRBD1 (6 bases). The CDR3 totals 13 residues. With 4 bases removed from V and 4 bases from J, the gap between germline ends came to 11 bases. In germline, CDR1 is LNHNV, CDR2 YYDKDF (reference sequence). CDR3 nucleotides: TGTGCCACCAGCATGGGGACACCTTACGAGCAGTACTTC. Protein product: CATSMGTPYEQYF.

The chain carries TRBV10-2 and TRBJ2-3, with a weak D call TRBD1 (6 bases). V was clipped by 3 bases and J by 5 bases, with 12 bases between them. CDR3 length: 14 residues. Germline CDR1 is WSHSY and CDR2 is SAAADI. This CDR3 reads CASSESQGGDTQYF. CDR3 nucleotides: TGCGCCAGCAGTGAATCACAGGGTGGAGATACGCAGTATTTT.

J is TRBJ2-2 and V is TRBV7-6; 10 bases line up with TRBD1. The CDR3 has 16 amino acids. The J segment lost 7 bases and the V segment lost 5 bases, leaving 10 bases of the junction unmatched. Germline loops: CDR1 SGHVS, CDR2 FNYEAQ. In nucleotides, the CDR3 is TGTGCCAGCAGCCACCCAGACAGGGGGCGCGACGGGGAGCTGTTTTTT. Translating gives CASSHPDRGRDGELFF.

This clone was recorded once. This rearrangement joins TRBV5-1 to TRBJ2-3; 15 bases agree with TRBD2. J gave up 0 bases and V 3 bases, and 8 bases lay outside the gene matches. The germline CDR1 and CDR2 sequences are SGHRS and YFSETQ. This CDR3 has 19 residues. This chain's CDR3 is CASSWTRTSGGVSTDTQYF. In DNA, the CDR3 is TGCGCCAGCAGCTGGACGCGGACTAGCGGGGGGGTTAGCACAGATACGCAGTATTTT.